The entry below gives a single T cell receptor beta chain sequence along with its context. This sample is part of a study of memory CD4+ T cells and cytomegalovirus serostatus. Here immunoSEQ multiplex PCR was the method, and the copy in TCRdb shows in-frame clones only, minus some. The sample carries some 60,000 clones, 70% to 75% recorded once. The sort gate was single viable CD3+CD4+CD8-CD45RO+ cells for memory CD4+ T cells. CDR1 and CDR2 from the germline V gene are SGHNT and YENEEA. V gave up 6 bases and J gave up 2 bases, with 13 bases separating them. This CDR3 region has 14 residues. This receptor was identified in an adult in good health and CMV-seropositive. The chain has TRBV11-3 and TRBJ1-1; a possible D gene is TRBD1 (5 bases). The sample comprised memory CD4+ T cells from blood. The CDR3: CASRPDSQNTEAFF. The CDR3 coding sequence is TGTGCCAGCAGACCCGACAGCCAAAACACTGAAGCTTTCTTT.